A single sample gave rise to the 9 T cell receptor beta chains below, sequenced in a study of shared clonotypes between healthy human individuals. The method was immunoSEQ multiplex PCR; TCRdb's version includes in-frame clones alone and lacks a portion of them. The repertoire includes over 850,000 clones, approximately 78% of them detected once, and under 0.65% sits in the top ten. The sequencing sample was made of memory CD4+ T cells from PBMCs. The subset was: CD45RA-negative fraction. The origin of the receptors is a man between 18 and 29 years old in good health. Some clones in this sample may be carry-over from other donors' samples.

J is TRBJ2-3 and V is TRBV7-3; 13 bases line up with TRBD2. Losses at the gene ends were 5 bases for V and 3 bases for J; bases not matched to a gene: 5. The CDR3 runs 16 residues. Germline V lookup: CDR1 SGHTA, CDR2 FQGTGA. CDR3 amino acids: CASSETLAGGTDTQYF. The CDR3 DNA reads TGTGCCAGCAGCGAGACACTAGCGGGAGGGACAGATACGCAGTATTTT.

The chain joins TRBV7-6 to TRBJ2-2; possibly TRBD2 for D (6 bases). CDR1 is SGHVS and CDR2 is FNYEAQ in the germline V gene. The V gene lost 0 bases and the J gene lost 4 bases, with 9 bases spanning the gap. This CDR3 region has 15 residues. The CDR3, as DNA: TGTGCCAGCAGCTTAGCCCTAGCGAGCACCGGGGAGCTGTTTTTT. Translating it yields CASSLALASTGELFF.

V is TRBV7-2 and J is TRBJ2-3, with a possible D match to TRBD2 (6 bases). CDR1 and CDR2 (germline): SGHTA, FQGNSA. V lost 1 base to trimming and J lost 4 bases, with 15 bases between them. The CDR3 consists of 16 residues. The CDR3 sequence is CASSLGVSAGPDTQYF. The CDR3 coding sequence is TGTGCCAGCAGCTTAGGCGTTTCGGCGGGGCCAGATACGCAGTATTTT.

This sequence joins TRBV2 and TRBJ1-4; 8 bases align to TRBD1. V lost 6 bases and J lost 8; bases outside the gene matches: 8. Germline CDR1 reads SNHLY; CDR2 reads FYNNEI. The CDR3 is 14 residues long. The chain's CDR3 is CASSREQGGEKLFF. The CDR3 bases are TGTGCCAGCAGCCGCGAACAGGGGGGGGAAAAACTGTTTTTT.

This clone was detected only a few times. This sequence joins TRBV7-8 and TRBJ2-3; TRBD2 matches at 11 bases. Unmatched junction bases numbered 10, after V lost 2 bases and J lost 3 bases. This CDR3 comprises 18 residues. Germline V gene sequence: CDR1 SGHVS, CDR2 FQNEAQ. CDR3 DNA: TGTGCCAGCAGCTTAACCCTAGTAGCGGGAGGGCGAACAGATACGCAGTATTTT. Its protein product is CASSLTLVAGGRTDTQYF.

The rearrangement uses TRBV6-5 and TRBJ2-7; D is ambiguous. Germline values: CDR1 MNHEY, CDR2 SVGAGI. V lost 4 bases, J lost 5 bases, and 15 bases lay in between. The CDR3 runs 14 residues. This CDR3 reads CASSSRGRNNEQYF. Written as DNA, the CDR3 is TGTGCCAGCAGTTCCCGAGGTAGGAACAACGAGCAGTACTTC.

The V gene is TRBV29-1, the J gene TRBJ2-5; tentative D call: TRBD1 (5 bases). Between the trimmed V and J ends, which lost 7 bases and 0 bases, there was a span of 9 bases. The germline V gene encodes CDR1 SQVTM and CDR2 ANQGSEA. The CDR3 sequence is 12 residues long. CDR3 nucleotides: TGCAGCGCCAGGGATTACCAAGAGACCCAGTACTTC. Its translation: CSARDYQETQYF.

The J gene is TRBJ2-7, the V gene TRBV10-1; 8 bases agree with TRBD2. J lost 4 bases, V lost 4 bases, and 3 bases had no gene match. Per the germline V gene, CDR1 is WNHNN and CDR2 is SYGVQD (reference sequence). The CDR3 is 13 amino acids. CDR3 sequence: CASSGGLGYEQYF. As DNA, the CDR3 is TGCGCCAGCAGTGGGGGACTAGGGTACGAGCAGTACTTC.

This rearrangement joins TRBV7-9 to TRBJ1-1, with D possibly matching TRBD1 (6 bases). CDR3 length: 14 residues. Germline V gene sequence: CDR1 SEHNR, CDR2 FQNEAQ (reference sequence). V was trimmed by 3 bases and J by 1 base, leaving 9 bases between them. CDR3 DNA: TGTGCCAGCAGCTTCTTAGGGGGGAACACTGAAGCTTTCTTT. Translated: CASSFLGGNTEAFF.